The source of this T cell receptor beta chain is a study of CD4 T cells in relation to SARS-CoV-2 and coronaviruses. Notes on the study in general: Pre-pandemic and post-infection samples never came from the same donor. Monoreactive clones expanded significantly more to SARS-CoV-2 than crossreactive clones did.

Trimming removed 6 bases from V and 6 bases from J, with 21 bases in between. This CDR3 spans 15 amino acids. Germline CDR1 and CDR2: MNHEY and SVGAGI. About this clone itself: Its antigen is currently unknown.

Data came from immunoSEQ multiplex PCR; TCRdb stores just in-frame clones and leaves some out. The sample contains approximately 18,000 clones, 79% of which appear only once. Unexposed donor CD4+ T cells date from 2011-2018, before the COVID-19 pandemic. CD4+ T cells were isolated from the cells after 10 days of culture. Unexposed-donor CD4+ T cells were probed with SARS-CoV-2 S/N and four cold-coronavirus spikes, cells permitting. Each well had 1.5 million to 2.5 million PBMCs in around 5.3% human AB serum with IL-2. The specimen sequenced was CD4+ T cells from PBMCs, cultured in vitro. The gene calls are TRBV6-5 and TRBJ2-7; D call uncertain. This receptor was taken from a human donor in good health. CDR3: CASSLNAQGRSEQYF. The CDR3 DNA sequence: TGTGCCAGCAGCTTAAACGCCCAAGGGCGGAGCGAGCAGTACTTC.